This TCR beta chain emerged from a study of T cell responses to AZD1222 COVID-19 vaccine. General study findings and limits: All repertoire sampling was performed exclusively after the peak T cell response. The donor cohort was predominantly white British with a female majority, and clonal diversity may have been underestimated. Variant regions that are unmutated are reportedly the target of nearly half of spike-specific TCRs.

Produced via immunoSEQ multiplex PCR; TCRdb's table is partial and in-frame only. The data show tens of thousands of clones, under 90% seen once. The V gene lost 4 bases and the J gene lost 8 bases, with 15 bases spanning the gap. Looked up from germline, CDR1 is SGHTS and CDR2 is YDEGEE. The CDR3 has 13 amino acids. Remarks on this clone: Its antigen is undetermined.

This receptor was identified in an adult in good health. The chain joins TRBV5-8 to TRBJ1-2, with D perhaps matching TRBD1 (6 bases). The material sequenced was peripheral blood, taken on day 0 of AZD1222 vaccination. CDR3 amino acids: CASSPLQGWGYTF. CDR3 coding DNA: TGTGCCAGCAGCCCGTTACAGGGTTGGGGCTACACCTTC.